The sequence of this TCR beta chain was determined in a study of control samples from healthy donors and cancer patients. The count of this clone is one. Assay: immunoSEQ multiplex PCR; the TCRdb copy retains only in-frame clones and omits some. The sample contains under 200,000 clones, 93% of which appear only once. The sequence came from an older woman in good health. Sequencing used blood.

CDR3 residues: CASSKGDRAETQYF. DNA of the CDR3: TGTGCCAGCAGCAAAGGGGACAGGGCTGAGACCCAGTACTTC. The V and J genes are TRBV6-2 or TRBV6-3 and TRBJ2-5; 9 bases align to TRBD1. Germline V gene lookup returns CDR1 MNHEY and CDR2 SVGEGT. The J segment lost 5 bases and the V segment lost 6 bases, leaving 7 bases of the junction unmatched. CDR3 length equals 14 residues.